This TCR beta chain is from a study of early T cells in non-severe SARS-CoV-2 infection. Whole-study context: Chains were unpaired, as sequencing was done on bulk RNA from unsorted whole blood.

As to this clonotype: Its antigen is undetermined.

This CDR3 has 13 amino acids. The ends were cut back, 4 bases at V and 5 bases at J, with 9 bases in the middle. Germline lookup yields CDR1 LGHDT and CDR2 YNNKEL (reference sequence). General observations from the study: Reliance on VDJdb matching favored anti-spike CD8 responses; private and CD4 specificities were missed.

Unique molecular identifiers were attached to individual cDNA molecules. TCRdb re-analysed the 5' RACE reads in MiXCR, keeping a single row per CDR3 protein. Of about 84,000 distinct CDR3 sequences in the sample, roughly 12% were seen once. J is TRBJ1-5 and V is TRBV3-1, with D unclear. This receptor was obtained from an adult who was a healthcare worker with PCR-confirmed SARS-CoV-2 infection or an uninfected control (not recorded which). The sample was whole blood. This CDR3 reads CASSRTRDQPQHF. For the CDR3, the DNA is TGTGCCAGCAGCCGTACAAGGGATCAGCCCCAGCATTTT.